The 5 T cell receptor beta chains below come from one sample, sequenced in a study of shared clonotypes between healthy human individuals. The assay was immunoSEQ multiplex PCR, and TCRdb's table has in-frame clones only and misses some. The repertoire holds hundreds of thousands of clones, with roughly three quarters as singletons. The sequencing input was PBMCs. The source is a woman aged 40 to 50 in good health. Some clones in this sample may be carry-over from other donors' samples.

DNA of the CDR3: TGTGCCAGCAGCTTGTCGACGGGTGCCACTAACTATGGCTACACCTTC. This codes for CASSLSTGATNYGYTF. The V call is TRBV5-4, the J call TRBJ1-2; no definite D call. CDR1 and CDR2 from the germline V gene are SGHNT and YYREEE (reference sequence). V was pared by 1 base and J by 0 bases, with 13 bases between. The CDR3 is 16 amino acids.

The chain carries TRBV7-9 and TRBJ2-3; 9 bases line up with TRBD2. V gave up 5 bases and J gave up 1 base; unmatched junction bases: 10. CDR3 length equals 17 residues. Germline V gene sequence: CDR1 SEHNR, CDR2 FQNEAQ (reference sequence). CDR3 sequence: CASSDPRIAGGTDTQYF. The CDR3 DNA sequence: TGTGCCAGCAGCGATCCCCGGATAGCGGGGGGCACAGATACGCAGTATTTT.

The V call is TRBV9, the J call TRBJ2-2; unclear D gene. Germline V gene data show CDR1 as SGDLS and CDR2 as YYNGEE. The CDR3 loop spans 13 amino acids. The V end was cut by 2 bases, the J end by 8 bases, with 10 bases between. The DNA for the CDR3 is TGTGCCAGCAGCGTTTTCGAACGGGGGGAGCTGTTTTTT. Encoded protein: CASSVFERGELFF.

The chain links TRBV4-3 to TRBJ2-2; D is undetermined. With 1 base removed from V and 0 bases from J, the gap between germline ends came to 6 bases. Germline lookup yields CDR1 LGHNA and CDR2 YSLEER. The CDR3 consists of 15 residues. The CDR3 reads CASSQVATNTGELFF. Written as DNA, the CDR3 is TGCGCCAGCAGCCAAGTGGCGACGAACACCGGGGAGCTGTTTTTT.

The V call is TRBV2, the J call TRBJ1-5; the D gene is possibly TRBD1 (5 bases). This CDR3 comprises 14 residues. Per germline, CDR1 SNHLY and CDR2 FYNNEI. Trimming removed 6 bases from V and 4 bases from J, with 13 bases in between. CDR3 DNA sequence: TGTGCCAGCAGCCAGGGCCTGGCTAATCAGCCCCAGCATTTT. Amino acids: CASSQGLANQPQHF.